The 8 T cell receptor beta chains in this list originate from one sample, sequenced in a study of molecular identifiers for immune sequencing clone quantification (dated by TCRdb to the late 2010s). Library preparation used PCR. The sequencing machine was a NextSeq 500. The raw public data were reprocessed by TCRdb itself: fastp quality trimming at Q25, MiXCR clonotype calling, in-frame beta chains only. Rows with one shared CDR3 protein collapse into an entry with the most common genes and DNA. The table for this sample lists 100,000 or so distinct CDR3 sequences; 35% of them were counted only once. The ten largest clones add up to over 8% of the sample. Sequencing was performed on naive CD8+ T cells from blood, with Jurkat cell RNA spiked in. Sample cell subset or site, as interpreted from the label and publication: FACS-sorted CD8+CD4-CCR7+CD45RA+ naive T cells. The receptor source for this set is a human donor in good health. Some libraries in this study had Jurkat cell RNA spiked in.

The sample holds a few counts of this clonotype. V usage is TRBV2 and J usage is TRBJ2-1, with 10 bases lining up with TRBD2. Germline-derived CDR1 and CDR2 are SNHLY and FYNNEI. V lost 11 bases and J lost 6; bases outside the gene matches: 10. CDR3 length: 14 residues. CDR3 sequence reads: CARTSGRAVNEQFF. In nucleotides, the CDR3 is TGTGCCCGAACGAGCGGGAGGGCCGTCAATGAGCAGTTCTTC.

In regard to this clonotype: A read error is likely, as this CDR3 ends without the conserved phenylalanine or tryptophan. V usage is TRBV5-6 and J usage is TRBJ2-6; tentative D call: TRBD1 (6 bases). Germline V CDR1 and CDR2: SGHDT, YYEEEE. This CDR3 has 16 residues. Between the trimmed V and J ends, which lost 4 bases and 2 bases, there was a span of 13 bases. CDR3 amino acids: CASSPVWDTGANVLTY. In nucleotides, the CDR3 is TGTGCCAGCAGCCCCGTTTGGGACACTGGGGCCAACGTCCTGACTTAC.

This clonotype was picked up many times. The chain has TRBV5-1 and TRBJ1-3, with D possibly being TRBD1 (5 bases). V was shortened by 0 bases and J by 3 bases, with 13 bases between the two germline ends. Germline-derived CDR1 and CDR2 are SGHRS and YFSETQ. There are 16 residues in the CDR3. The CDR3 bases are TGCGCCAGCAGCTTGGGTGCTTGGACACGTGGAAACACCATATATTTT. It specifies CASSLGAWTRGNTIYF.

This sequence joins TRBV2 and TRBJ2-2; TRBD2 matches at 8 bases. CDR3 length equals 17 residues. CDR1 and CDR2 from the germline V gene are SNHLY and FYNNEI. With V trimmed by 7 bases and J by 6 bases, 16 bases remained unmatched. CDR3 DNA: TGTGCCAGCATTGATGTTCCCCCGGGACTAGTTTCCGGGGAGCTGTTTTTT. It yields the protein CASIDVPPGLVSGELFF.

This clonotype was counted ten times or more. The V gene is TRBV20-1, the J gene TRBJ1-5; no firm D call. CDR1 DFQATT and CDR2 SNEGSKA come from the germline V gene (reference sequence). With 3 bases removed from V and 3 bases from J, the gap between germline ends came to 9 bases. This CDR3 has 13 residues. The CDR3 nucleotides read TGCAGTGCTAGTGGCAGCCTCAATCAGCCCCAGCATTTT. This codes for CSASGSLNQPQHF.

CDR3 region: CASSQDWSSGSSGELFF. In DNA form, the CDR3 reads TGCGCCAGCAGCCAAGATTGGTCTAGTGGTTCTTCGGGGGAGCTGTTTTTT. The chain couples TRBV4-3 to TRBJ2-2; no clear D gene. Trimming left V 0 bases short and J 8 bases short, with 19 bases between. The CDR3 is made up of 17 amino acids. Germline CDR1 and CDR2: LGHNA and YSLEER.

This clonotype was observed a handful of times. CDR3 region: CASSDSGSHNEQFF. In DNA, the CDR3 is TGTGCCAGCAGTGACTCGGGCTCACACAATGAGCAGTTCTTC. The genes are TRBV2 and TRBJ2-1; D ambiguous. V was clipped by 3 bases and J by 5 bases, with 11 bases between them. The germline CDR1 and CDR2 sequences are SNHLY and FYNNEI. The CDR3 sequence is 14 residues long.

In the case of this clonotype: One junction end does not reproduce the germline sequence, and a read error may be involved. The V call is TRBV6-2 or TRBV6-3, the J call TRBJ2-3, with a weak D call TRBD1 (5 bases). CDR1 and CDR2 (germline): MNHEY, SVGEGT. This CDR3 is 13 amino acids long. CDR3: CASSYGALSTLYF. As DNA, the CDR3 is TGTGCCAGCAGTTATGGGGCTTTATCAACGCTGTATTTT.